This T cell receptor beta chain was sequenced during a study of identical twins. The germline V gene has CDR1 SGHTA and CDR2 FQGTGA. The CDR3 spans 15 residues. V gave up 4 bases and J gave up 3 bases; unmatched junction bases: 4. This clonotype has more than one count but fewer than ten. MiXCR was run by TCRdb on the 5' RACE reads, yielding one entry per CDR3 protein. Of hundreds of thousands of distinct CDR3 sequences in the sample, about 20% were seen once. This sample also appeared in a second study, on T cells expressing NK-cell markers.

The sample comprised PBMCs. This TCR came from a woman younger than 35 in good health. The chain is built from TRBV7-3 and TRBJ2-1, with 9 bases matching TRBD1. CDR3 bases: TGTGCCAGCAGCTCCCGGGACAGGGTCTACAATGAGCAGTTCTTC. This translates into CASSSRDRVYNEQFF.